The source of this T cell receptor beta chain is a study of tumor-infiltrating lymphocytes in localized non-small cell lung cancer. This clone was observed a few times. Trimming shortened V by 11 bases and J by 0 bases, and 7 bases separated the two germline ends. Germline V gives CDR1 SNHLY, CDR2 FYNNEI. The CDR3 spans 11 residues. Libraries were prepared by immunoSEQ multiplex PCR; TCRdb keeps only in-frame clonotypes and omits some of them. The table has approximately 16,000 clones, 40% to 45% seen once. This sequence was found in a human donor with non-small cell lung cancer. This chain uses TRBV2 with TRBJ1-1; D not resolved. Sequencing was performed on lung tumor tissue. CDR3 loop: CASRMNTEAFF. The CDR3 DNA sequence: TGTGCCTCACGCATGAACACTGAAGCTTTCTTT. The entire variable domain, with the rest obtained from reference TRBV2 and TRBJ1-1, is as follows: EPEVTQTPSHQVTQMGQEVILRCVPISNHLYFYWYRQILGQKVEFLVSFYNNEISEKSEIFDDQFSVERPDGSNFTLKIRSTKLEDSAMYFCASRMNTEAFFGQGTRLTVV.